These 27 T cell receptor beta chains originate from one sample sequenced in a study of identical twins. TCRdb re-called the 5' RACE reads through MiXCR, storing one row per CDR3 protein. Of some 250,000 distinct CDR3 sequences in the sample, 5% to 7% were seen once. The same specimen was also included in a second study, on T cells expressing NK-cell markers.

The sequencing input was CD8+ T cells sorted from blood. The receptors were gathered from a woman younger than 30 in good health.

The chain combines TRBV12-3 or TRBV12-4 with TRBJ1-6; no firm D call. The CDR3 covers 15 residues. Trimming stripped 3 bases from V and 7 bases from J, with 13 bases between. The CDR3 protein is CASSFFRRGNSPLHF. As DNA, the CDR3 is TGTGCCAGCAGTTTCTTTCGTCGGGGAAATTCACCCCTCCACTTT.

A few counts support this clonotype. The rearrangement uses TRBV2 and TRBJ1-5, with 7 bases that match TRBD1. The CDR3 runs 14 residues. The V gene end was trimmed by 3 bases and the J gene end by 5 bases; junction bases not matched to a gene: 4. The V gene's germline CDR1 is SNHLY and CDR2 FYNNEI. This CDR3 is CASSDRQGHQPQHF. CDR3 in DNA: TGTGCCAGCAGTGACCGACAGGGACATCAGCCCCAGCATTTT.

This clonotype showed up many times. The J gene is TRBJ2-1, the V gene TRBV11-2; 10 positions match TRBD2. CDR3 length equals 17 residues. The V gene end was trimmed by 0 bases and the J gene end by 5 bases; junction bases not matched to a gene: 7. The V gene's germline CDR1 is SGHAT and CDR2 FQNNGV. The CDR3 DNA reads as TGTGCCAGCAGCTTAGAATTTGCGAGCGGGGGGGACAATGAGCAGTTCTTC. This translates into CASSLEFASGGDNEQFF.

The chain uses TRBV9 and TRBJ2-5; 9 bases map to TRBD2. The CDR3 is 16 residues long. Germline V gives CDR1 SGDLS, CDR2 YYNGEE. V gave up 2 bases and J gave up 5 bases; unmatched junction bases: 10. CDR3 residues: CASSVRYSGSRETQYF. CDR3 DNA sequence: TGTGCCAGCAGCGTCCGCTATAGCGGGAGCCGGGAGACCCAGTACTTC. Looking up the rest from reference TRBV9 and TRBJ2-5 gives the full variable domain: DSGVTQTPKHLITATGQRVTLRCSPRSGDLSVYWYQQSLDQGLQFLIQYYNGEERAKGNILERFSAQQFPDLHSELNLSSLELGDSALYFCASSVRYSGSRETQYFGPGTRLLVL.

There are a few counts of this clonotype. The chain recombines TRBV29-1 with TRBJ2-1; 9 nucleotides line up with TRBD1. Germline values: CDR1 SQVTM, CDR2 ANQGSEA. The V segment lost 5 bases and the J segment 7 bases; nucleotides outside the gene matches: 6. The CDR3 length is 13 residues. Here the CDR3 reads CSVTGGIGNEQFF. The CDR3 DNA reads as TGCAGCGTTACAGGGGGCATAGGGAATGAGCAGTTCTTC.

The chain couples TRBV6-1 to TRBJ1-6; the match to TRBD1 covers 11 bases. The CDR3 runs to 13 residues. Trimming removed 7 bases from V and 11 bases from J; junction bases left unmatched: 4. Per the germline V gene, CDR1 is MNHNS and CDR2 is SASEGT. CDR3 nucleotides: TGTGCCAGCAAGGACAGGGGGCCTCCACCCCTCCACTTT. Its protein product is CASKDRGPPPLHF.

This clonotype was counted many times. This chain uses TRBV3-1 with TRBJ2-7, with D tentatively TRBD2 (5 bases). The CDR3 is made up of 13 amino acids. The V end lost 4 bases, the J end lost 5 bases, and 12 bases lay between the germline ends. Germline loops: CDR1 LGHDT, CDR2 YNNKEL (reference sequence). This chain's CDR3 is CASSRSEAHEQYF. The CDR3 DNA is TGTGCCAGCAGCCGCTCGGAGGCCCACGAGCAGTACTTC.

This clonotype was counted between two and nine times. The rearrangement joins TRBV6-1 to TRBJ1-1; TRBD1 aligns across 7 bases. The germline CDR1 and CDR2 sequences are MNHNS and SASEGT. The junction had 11 bases not matched to a gene; V was cut back by 6 bases and J by 4 bases. CDR3 length: 15 amino acids. CDR3: CASRNYQGGITEAFF. The CDR3 DNA sequence: TGTGCCAGCAGAAACTATCAGGGGGGCATCACTGAAGCTTTCTTT.

This clonotype was observed many times. The chain joins TRBV9 to TRBJ2-7, with TRBD1 identical over 9 bases. V lost 7 bases and J lost 3; bases outside the gene matches: 5. The CDR3 is 13 residues long. In germline, CDR1 is SGDLS, CDR2 YYNGEE. The CDR3 DNA is TGTGCCAGCTCTAGGACAGGGGACTACGAGCAGTACTTC. Its translation is CASSRTGDYEQYF.

This clonotype has just a few counts. The chain links TRBV20-1 to TRBJ2-1; possible D gene TRBD2, 6 bases. The V and J ends lost 6 bases and 0 bases respectively, with 12 bases between them. CDR3 length equals 14 residues. Germline lookup yields CDR1 DFQATT and CDR2 SNEGSKA (reference sequence). The DNA of the CDR3 is TGCAGTGCCTCTAGCGACAGCTCCTACAATGAGCAGTTCTTC. It translates to CSASSDSSYNEQFF.

A few counts support this clonotype. This chain uses TRBV3-1 with TRBJ2-5, with 7 bases that match TRBD2. The junction had 8 bases not matched to a gene; V was cut back by 0 bases and J by 1 base. Germline CDR1 and CDR2: LGHDT and YNNKEL (reference sequence). This CDR3 is built from 17 residues. CDR3 loop: CASSQDLIAGFQETQYF. Here the CDR3 DNA reads TGTGCCAGCAGCCAAGATTTAATAGCGGGCTTCCAAGAGACCCAGTACTTC.

This chain uses TRBV12-3 or TRBV12-4 with TRBJ2-1; the D is unclear. The length of the CDR3 is 14 residues. V was cut by 2 bases and J by 8 bases, with 13 bases left in between. The CDR3 coding sequence is TGTGCCAGCAGTTTAACTGTCTCGGTGGATGAGCAGTTCTTC. Its protein is CASSLTVSVDEQFF.

The V and J genes are TRBV7-2 and TRBJ2-4; unclear D gene. CDR1 SGHTA and CDR2 FQGNSA come from the germline V gene. Trimming took 0 bases from V and 12 from J, leaving 12 bases between them. This CDR3 is 13 amino acids long. This CDR3 is CASSLALASTQYF. The CDR3, as DNA: TGTGCCAGCAGCTTAGCGCTGGCATCGACTCAGTACTTC.

This clonotype was picked up one time. The V and J genes are TRBV4-1 and TRBJ2-7; 8 bases fit TRBD2. J lost 3 bases, V lost 0 bases, and 7 bases had no gene match. Germline V gene data show CDR1 as MGHRA and CDR2 as YSYEKL. The CDR3 spans 16 residues. CDR3 bases: TGCGCCAGCAGCCAAGACGCGGGAGGCAGGGACTACGAGCAGTACTTC. Translating gives CASSQDAGGRDYEQYF.

There are a few counts of this clonotype. The chain is built from TRBV9 and TRBJ2-4; D is perhaps TRBD2 (6 bases). The CDR3 spans 14 residues. Germline V CDR1 and CDR2: SGDLS, YYNGEE. Trimming removed 3 bases at V and 5 bases at J, with 12 bases between. The CDR3 region is CASSAGTRQNIQYF. The DNA of the CDR3 is TGTGCCAGCAGCGCGGGGACTCGGCAAAACATTCAGTACTTC.

This clonotype was recorded many times. The V call is TRBV5-1, the J call TRBJ1-3; D gene unclear. This CDR3 spans 15 amino acids. Deletions cut 4 bases from V and 4 bases from J, with 15 bases between. The germline V gene encodes CDR1 SGHRS and CDR2 YFSETQ. The CDR3 DNA follows: TGCGCCAGCAGCCCCTCGGTAAAACCCGGAAACACCATATATTTT. Protein product: CASSPSVKPGNTIYF.

The sample holds many counts of this clonotype. This chain joins TRBV12-3 or TRBV12-4 and TRBJ1-1; no reliable D call. The CDR3 is 11 residues long. The V and J ends lost 3 bases and 4 bases respectively, with 3 bases between them. The CDR3 region has the DNA TGTGCCAGCAGTTTTCGCACTGAAGCTTTCTTT. It encodes CASSFRTEAFF.

The sample holds a few counts of this clonotype. The chain links TRBV29-1 to TRBJ2-2; TRBD2 agrees at 10 bases. The V segment lost 6 bases and the J segment 6 bases; nucleotides outside the gene matches: 4. Germline loops: CDR1 SQVTM, CDR2 ANQGSEA. The CDR3 contains 13 residues. For the CDR3, the DNA is TGCAGCGTGCTAGCGGGAGAAGCCGGGGAGCTGTTTTTT. Protein product: CSVLAGEAGELFF.

This clonotype was seen many times. The chain is built from TRBV6-2 or TRBV6-3 and TRBJ2-1; TRBD2 might be the D (6 bases). Trimming stripped 2 bases from V and 2 bases from J, with 10 bases between. This CDR3 has 15 residues. Germline values: CDR1 MNHEY, CDR2 SVGEGT. This CDR3 reads CASSYEGLPYNEQFF. The CDR3, as DNA: TGTGCCAGCAGTTACGAAGGACTACCCTACAATGAGCAGTTCTTC.

This clonotype has only a few counts. This chain joins TRBV5-1 and TRBJ2-7; D perhaps matches TRBD2 (6 bases). This CDR3 region has 11 residues. V was trimmed by 3 bases and J by 7 bases, leaving 8 bases between them. Per the germline V gene, CDR1 is SGHRS and CDR2 is YFSETQ. This CDR3 reads CASSSAGEQYF. The CDR3 DNA reads as TGCGCCAGCAGCTCCGCGGGAGAGCAGTACTTC.

This clonotype was picked up many times. The genes are TRBV3-1 and TRBJ2-1; 11 bases are a match to TRBD2. The CDR3 runs to 17 residues. Per the germline V gene, CDR1 is LGHDT and CDR2 is YNNKEL (reference sequence). V dropped 0 bases and J dropped 9; count of bases not matched to a gene: 10. The CDR3 sequence: CASSQDLSGRGFGEQFF. CDR3 DNA sequence: TGTGCCAGCAGCCAAGATCTTAGCGGGAGGGGATTCGGTGAGCAGTTCTTC.

This clonotype was counted between two and nine times. The chain combines TRBV7-9 with TRBJ1-1; 8 nucleotides align to TRBD1. J gave up 7 bases and V 5 bases, and 15 bases lay outside the gene matches. The germline V gene has CDR1 SEHNR and CDR2 FQNEAQ (reference sequence). This CDR3 region has 16 residues. CDR3 DNA: TGTGCCAGCAGCCCAAAACAGGGGGGTGCAGTATTTGAAGCTTTCTTT. It yields the protein CASSPKQGGAVFEAFF.

This CDR3 is CASSLTGTVSSGANVLTF. CDR3 sequence (DNA): TGTGCCAGCAGCTTGACCGGGACAGTCAGCTCTGGGGCCAACGTCCTGACTTTC. The chain has TRBV11-1 and TRBJ2-6; 7 bases line up with TRBD1. The V segment lost 3 bases and the J segment 0 bases; nucleotides outside the gene matches: 8. The CDR3 spans 18 residues. Germline V gene sequence: CDR1 SGHAT, CDR2 FQDESV (reference sequence). The entire variable domain, with the rest obtained from reference TRBV11-1 and TRBJ2-6, is as follows: EAEVAQSPRYKITEKSQAVAFWCDPISGHATLYWYRQILGQGPELLVQFQDESVVDDSQLPKDRFSAERLKGVDSTLKIQPAELGDSAMYLCASSLTGTVSSGANVLTFGAGSRLTVL.

This clonotype was picked up a small number of times. This chain links TRBV23-1 with TRBJ2-3, with a possible D match to TRBD2 (5 bases). TRBV23-1 is an ORF, with its function uncertain. The CDR3 totals 12 residues. Trimming stripped 0 bases from V and 8 bases from J, with 6 bases between. In DNA form, the CDR3 reads TGCGCCAGCAGTCAATCCCGGGGTACGCAGTATTTT. Amino acids: CASSQSRGTQYF.

This clonotype was counted at least ten times. The chain joins TRBV7-2 to TRBJ2-7; no clear D gene. V was shortened by 4 bases and J by 0 bases, with 4 bases between the two germline ends. Germline V CDR1 and CDR2: SGHTA, FQGNSA. CDR3 length: 12 residues. This CDR3 is CASSSYSYEQYF. For the CDR3, the DNA is TGTGCCAGCAGCTCTTACTCCTACGAGCAGTACTTC.

This clonotype was observed a few times. The chain joins TRBV20-1 to TRBJ2-7, with D unclear. V was trimmed by 3 bases and J by 0 bases, leaving 3 bases between them. This CDR3 is built from 11 residues. CDR1 DFQATT and CDR2 SNEGSKA come from the germline V gene (reference sequence). The CDR3 sequence is CSASFSYEQYF. The CDR3 DNA sequence: TGCAGTGCTAGTTTCTCCTACGAGCAGTACTTC.

The chain has TRBV15 and TRBJ2-1, with D perhaps TRBD2 (6 bases). V shed 0 bases and J shed 3 bases, with 18 bases lying between them. CDR1 and CDR2 (germline): LNHNV, YYDKDF (reference sequence). This CDR3 has 18 residues. This CDR3 is CATSRDRFLAGLYNEQFF. CDR3 DNA sequence: TGTGCCACCAGCAGAGATCGCTTCCTCGCGGGGCTCTACAATGAGCAGTTCTTC.